This T cell receptor (beta chain) was captured by sequencing in a study of T cell clonality in common variable immunodeficiency. Overall study results and limits: Fewer TCRbeta clones were shared among CVID subjects than controls. Common variable immunodeficiency TCR beta sequences reportedly had fewer deletions and N-nucleotide insertions. Repertoire-complication correlations in CVID were limited by patient heterogeneity.

CDR1 is SQVTM and CDR2 is ANQGSEA in the germline V gene. J lost 4 bases, V lost 6 bases, and 15 bases had no gene match. The CDR3 is 16 amino acids. Blood samples were heparinized, about 4.5 to 9 ml per donor. Assay: immunoSEQ multiplex PCR; the TCRdb copy retains only in-frame clones and omits some. The sample lists about 81,000 clones, none appearing once, the ten largest making up about 0.8%. This clone was seen at least ten times. The antigen remains unidentified. The CDR3 end falls 3 residues outside the read, so it is completed with the germline J gene. The TCR was taken from a person aged 18 to 75 in good health. The sample comprised peripheral blood mononuclear cells. V usage is TRBV29-1 and J usage is TRBJ1-2; 9 nucleotides align to TRBD1. CDR3 DNA, as far as it was read: TGCAGCGTGAACTGGTGGGACAGGGAATGGGGCTATGGC. This encodes CSVNWWDREWGYG. The full CDR3 sequence reads CSVNWWDREWGYGYTF.